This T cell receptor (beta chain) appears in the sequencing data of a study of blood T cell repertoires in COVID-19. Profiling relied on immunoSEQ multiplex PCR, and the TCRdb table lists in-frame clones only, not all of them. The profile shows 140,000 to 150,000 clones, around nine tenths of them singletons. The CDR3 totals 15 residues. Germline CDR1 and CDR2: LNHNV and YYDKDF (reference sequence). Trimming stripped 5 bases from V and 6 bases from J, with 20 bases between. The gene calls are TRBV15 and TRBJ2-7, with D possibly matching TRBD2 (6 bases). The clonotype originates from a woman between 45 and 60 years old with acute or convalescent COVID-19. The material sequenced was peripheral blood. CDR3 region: CATSPMGGGGGEQYF. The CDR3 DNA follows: TGTGCCACCAGCCCCATGGGTGGGGGAGGCGGCGAGCAGTACTTC.